The 24 T cell receptor beta chains in this list originate from one sample, sequenced in a study of T cells in localized non-small cell lung cancer. Measured with immunoSEQ multiplex PCR; TCRdb has only the in-frame clones, and not every one. The sample consists of roughly 66,000 clones, about nine tenths of them appearing once. Sample: peripheral blood, taken before any cancer treatment. These receptors were obtained from a woman aged 35 to 70 with stage I lung adenocarcinoma.

This chain connects TRBV28 to TRBJ1-1, with D possibly TRBD1 on 5 matching bases. The CDR3 runs 13 residues. The germline gives CDR1 MDHEN, CDR2 SYDVKM. V lost 7 bases and J lost 6, with 15 bases in between. The CDR3 spells CASTLRDEAEAFF. In nucleotides, the CDR3 is TGTGCCAGCACCCTCCGGGACGAGGCTGAAGCTTTCTTT.

On this clone itself: This same CDR3 is encoded by further DNA sequences in the sample. This chain links TRBV7-3 with TRBJ1-2; possible D gene TRBD1, 6 bases. Trimming shortened V by 5 bases and J by 4 bases, and 11 bases separated the two germline ends. Germline V gene sequence: CDR1 SGHTA, CDR2 FQGTGA. This CDR3 has 13 amino acids. The CDR3 region has the DNA TGTGCCAGCAGCCCCGGACAGAGCTATGGCTACACCTTC. This translates into CASSPGQSYGYTF.

V gene TRBV28 combines with J gene TRBJ2-2; D is perhaps TRBD2 (7 bases). V lost 10 bases and J lost 2, with 17 bases in between. Germline values: CDR1 MDHEN, CDR2 SYDVKM. The CDR3 is 15 amino acids. The CDR3 nucleotides are TGTGCCACGGGGGGCGAGGCCCGAAACACCGGGGAGCTGTTTTTT. Its protein product is CATGGEARNTGELFF.

The chain employs TRBV27 and TRBJ1-2, with no clear D. Per the germline V gene, CDR1 is MNHEY and CDR2 is SMNVEV (reference sequence). The V gene lost 4 bases and the J gene lost 9 bases, with 15 bases spanning the gap. The CDR3 is 13 amino acids. CDR3 loop: CASSWRIGQSYTF. CDR3 coding DNA: TGTGCCAGCAGTTGGAGGATAGGTCAAAGCTACACCTTC.

CDR3 nucleotide sequence: TGTGCCAGCAGCTTAGGCCGGACAGACTTCGATCAGCCCCAGCATTTT. Amino acids: CASSLGRTDFDQPQHF. This sequence joins TRBV7-8 and TRBJ1-5, with TRBD1 as a possible D gene (6 bases). From germline, CDR1 is SGHVS and CDR2 FQNEAQ. V was shortened by 1 base and J by 5 bases, with 15 bases between the two germline ends. CDR3 length: 16 residues. Full variable domain (outside the CDR3, taken from reference TRBV7-8 and TRBJ1-5): GAGVSQSPRYKVAKRGQDVALRCDPISGHVSLFWYQQALGQGPEFLTYFQNEAQLDKSGLPSDRFFAERPEGSVSTLKIQRTQQEDSAVYLCASSLGRTDFDQPQHFGDGTRLSIL.

The chain uses TRBV11-2 and TRBJ2-7; D possibly corresponds to TRBD1 (5 bases). Germline V lookup: CDR1 SGHAT, CDR2 FQNNGV. Trimming left V 5 bases short and J 0 bases short, with 11 bases between. This CDR3 has 14 residues. The CDR3 coding sequence is TGTGCCAGCAGCGCAGGGCTAAACTCCTACGAGCAGTACTTC. This translates into CASSAGLNSYEQYF.

The chain has TRBV9 and TRBJ2-7; 10 nucleotides align to TRBD1. The CDR3 is 15 amino acids. After removal of 4 bases from V and 2 bases from J, the junction contained 6 bases not matched to a gene. The germline V gene encodes CDR1 SGDLS and CDR2 YYNGEE. CDR3 sequence: CASSPGTGDAYEQYF. Here the CDR3 DNA reads TGTGCCAGCAGCCCTGGGACAGGGGACGCCTACGAGCAGTACTTC.

The genes are TRBV11-3 and TRBJ1-1, with TRBD1 as a possible D gene (6 bases). There are 14 residues in the CDR3. The V and J ends lost 2 bases and 5 bases respectively, with 12 bases between them. The germline V gene has CDR1 SGHNT and CDR2 YENEEA. Written as DNA, the CDR3 is TGTGCCAGCAGCTTAAAGGGAGGGGGGACTGAAGCTTTCTTT. It is translated as CASSLKGGGTEAFF.

The V call is TRBV6-1, the J call TRBJ1-5, with D possibly matching TRBD1 (5 bases). Germline values: CDR1 MNHNS, CDR2 SASEGT. This CDR3 has 14 residues. Trimming left V 1 base short and J 6 bases short, with 10 bases between. CDR3 residues: CASSEEGRAQPQHF. The DNA of the CDR3 is TGTGCCAGCAGTGAAGAGGGGAGAGCTCAGCCCCAGCATTTT.

This clone has more than one count but fewer than ten. The V call is TRBV4-3, the J call TRBJ1-2; D uncertain. Trimming pared 0 bases from V and 5 bases from J, leaving 16 bases between. Germline V gene sequence: CDR1 LGHNA, CDR2 YSLEER. This CDR3 has 16 residues. The CDR3 coding sequence is TGCGCCAGCAGCCAAGATACGGGCTCTTGGAGGTATGGCTACACCTTC. Translation: CASSQDTGSWRYGYTF.

CDR3 residues: CASSPLETQETQYF. CDR3 nucleotide sequence: TGTGCCAGCAGTCCACTAGAAACCCAAGAGACCCAGTACTTC. The chain recombines TRBV13 with TRBJ2-5, with D perhaps TRBD2 (5 bases). CDR1 PRHDT and CDR2 FYEKMQ come from the germline V gene (reference sequence). This CDR3 is built from 14 residues. V dropped 6 bases and J dropped 1 base, with 12 bases sitting between them.

The rearrangement uses TRBV2 and TRBJ2-6; the match to TRBD1 covers 10 bases. V trimming: 6 bases; J trimming: 5 bases; junction bases outside the gene matches: 13. In germline, CDR1 is SNHLY, CDR2 FYNNEI. This CDR3 has 18 residues. DNA for the CDR3: TGTGCCAGCAGGGCCCGGGACAGGGGACACCAATGGGCCAACGTCCTGACTTTC. This sequence encodes CASRARDRGHQWANVLTF.

This rearrangement joins TRBV7-2 to TRBJ2-5; D remains unclear. The CDR3 totals 13 residues. The germline CDR1 and CDR2 sequences are SGHTA and FQGNSA. Between the trimmed V and J ends, which lost 3 bases and 5 bases, there was a span of 10 bases. In DNA form, the CDR3 reads TGTGCCAGCAGCTTCGACGGTTGGGAGACCCAGTACTTC. Translation: CASSFDGWETQYF. The full variable domain, rest sourced from reference TRBV7-2 and TRBJ2-5, is GAGVSQSPSNKVTEKGKDVELRCDPISGHTALYWYRQSLGQGLEFLIYFQGNSAPDKSGLPSDRFSAERTGGSVSTLTIQRTQQEDSAVYLCASSFDGWETQYFGPGTRLLVL.

The chain uses TRBV27 and TRBJ1-4; perhaps TRBD1 as D (6 bases). Deletions cut 5 bases from V and 8 bases from J, with 15 bases between. CDR3 length: 14 amino acids. Germline assignment: CDR1 MNHEY and CDR2 SMNVEV (reference sequence). CDR3 coding DNA: TGTGCCAGCAGTACCGGGACATTAGGGGAAAAACTGTTTTTT. Translated: CASSTGTLGEKLFF.

V is TRBV13 and J is TRBJ2-3, with TRBD1 matching 9 bases. J was trimmed by 3 bases and V by 5 bases; bases with no gene match: 9. The germline V gene has CDR1 PRHDT and CDR2 FYEKMQ (reference sequence). The CDR3 extends over 16 amino acids. The CDR3 DNA reads as TGTGCCAGCAGCCGACAGGGGGGGGGCCGGACAGATACGCAGTATTTT. Translated: CASSRQGGGRTDTQYF.

The chain joins TRBV7-2 to TRBJ2-2; tentatively, D is TRBD1 (6 bases). There are 14 residues in the CDR3. Trimming removed 7 bases at V and 7 bases at J, with 16 bases between. CDR1 and CDR2 from the germline V gene are SGHTA and FQGNSA. The CDR3 DNA sequence: TGTGCCAGCACTCAGTCCAGGGGCGGCGGGGAGCTGTTTTTT. It translates to CASTQSRGGGELFF.

This rearrangement joins TRBV2 to TRBJ1-6; no clear D gene. Germline V gene lookup returns CDR1 SNHLY and CDR2 FYNNEI. The CDR3 is made up of 14 amino acids. The germline V and J ends were trimmed by 7 bases and 9 bases, with 16 bases remaining between them. CDR3 sequence reads: CASMSLMEGSPLHF. In DNA, the CDR3 is TGTGCCAGCATGAGCCTGATGGAGGGTTCACCCCTCCACTTT.

DNA for the CDR3: TGTGCCAGCAGAGTAGCGGGCGGAACAGATACGCAGTATTTT. It translates to CASRVAGGTDTQYF. The chain recombines TRBV6-5 with TRBJ2-3, with TRBD2 identical over 7 bases. CDR1 and CDR2 (germline): MNHEY, SVGAGI. The ends lost 6 bases at V and 3 bases at J; junction bases unmatched: 6. This CDR3 region has 14 residues.

This chain connects TRBV19 to TRBJ1-1, with D possibly matching TRBD1 (5 bases). The CDR3 runs to 14 residues. V was shortened by 6 bases and J by 1 base, with 12 bases between the two germline ends. The V gene's germline CDR1 is LNHDA and CDR2 SQIVND (reference sequence). The CDR3 region has the DNA TGTGCCAGTAGCTCAGGGTTCGCGAACACTGAAGCTTTCTTT. Encoded protein: CASSSGFANTEAFF.

This clone came up once. DNA for the CDR3: TGTGCCACGGGACTAGCGGGCAATGAGCAGTTCTTC. It codes for CATGLAGNEQFF. The chain has TRBV28 and TRBJ2-1, with 12 nucleotides matching TRBD2. This CDR3 has 12 residues. The germline CDR1 and CDR2 sequences are MDHEN and SYDVKM. V lost 10 bases, J lost 6 bases, and 1 base stayed unmatched.

The chain carries TRBV19 and TRBJ2-7, with 7 positions matching TRBD1. The CDR3 is 15 amino acids. The V gene end was trimmed by 0 bases and the J gene end by 3 bases; junction bases not matched to a gene: 5. Germline assignment: CDR1 LNHDA and CDR2 SQIVND (reference sequence). The CDR3 reads CASSIDPTGFYEQYF. The CDR3 region has the DNA TGTGCCAGTAGTATAGATCCGACAGGGTTCTACGAGCAGTACTTC.

The V and J genes are TRBV7-2 and TRBJ1-2, with 7 bases aligning to TRBD1. The CDR3 length is 14 residues. J was trimmed by 4 bases and V by 1 base; bases with no gene match: 3. Germline V lookup: CDR1 SGHTA, CDR2 FQGNSA. CDR3 nucleotides: TGTGCCAGCAGCTTAGAGGGACAGCCCTATGGCTACACCTTC. Encoded protein: CASSLEGQPYGYTF. Full variable domain (rest looked up from reference TRBV7-2 and TRBJ1-2): GAGVSQSPSNKVTEKGKDVELRCDPISGHTALYWYRQSLGQGLEFLIYFQGNSAPDKSGLPSDRFSAERTGGSVSTLTIQRTQQEDSAVYLCASSLEGQPYGYTFGSGTRLTVV.

CDR3 DNA: TGTGCCAGCAGCTCGACTGGGGTTATCGAGCAGTACTTC. Translated: CASSSTGVIEQYF. This chain uses TRBV5-6 with TRBJ2-7; D gene unclear. The CDR3 loop spans 13 amino acids. The V gene lost 3 bases and the J gene lost 6 bases, with 13 bases spanning the gap. Germline V CDR1 and CDR2: SGHDT, YYEEEE.

This chain connects TRBV7-9 to TRBJ1-1; the D is unclear. Germline V CDR1 and CDR2: SEHNR, FQNEAQ (reference sequence). V was shortened by 2 bases and J by 3 bases, with 4 bases between the two germline ends. CDR3 length: 12 residues. CDR3 residues: CASSLRDTEAFF. CDR3 DNA: TGTGCCAGCAGCTTAAGGGACACTGAAGCTTTCTTT. The variable domain in full, completed from reference TRBV7-9 and TRBJ1-1, reads DTGVSQNPRHKITKRGQNVTFRCDPISEHNRLYWYRQTLGQGPEFLTYFQNEAQLEKSRLLSDRFSAERPKGSFSTLEIQRTEQGDSAMYLCASSLRDTEAFFGQGTRLTVV.